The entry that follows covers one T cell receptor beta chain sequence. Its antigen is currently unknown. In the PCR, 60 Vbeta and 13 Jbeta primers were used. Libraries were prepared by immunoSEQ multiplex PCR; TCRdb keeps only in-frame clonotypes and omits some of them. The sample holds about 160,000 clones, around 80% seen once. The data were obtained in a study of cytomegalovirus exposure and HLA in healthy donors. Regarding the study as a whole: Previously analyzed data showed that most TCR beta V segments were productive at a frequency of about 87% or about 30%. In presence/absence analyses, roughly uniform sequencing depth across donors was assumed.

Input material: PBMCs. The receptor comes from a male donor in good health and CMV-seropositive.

CDR3 amino acids: CASSFQGEIGEAFF. In nucleotides, the CDR3 is TGTGCCAGCAGCTTCCAGGGGGAGATTGGTGAAGCTTTCTTT. This chain links TRBV11-3 with TRBJ1-1; 7 bases are shared with TRBD1. This CDR3 is built from 14 residues. The germline V gene has CDR1 SGHNT and CDR2 YENEEA. The V segment lost 3 bases and the J segment 7 bases; nucleotides outside the gene matches: 8. Drawing the rest from reference TRBV11-3 and TRBJ1-1, the complete variable domain is EAGVVQSPRYKIIEKKQPVAFWCNPISGHNTLYWYLQNLGQGPELLIRYENEEAVDDSQLPKDRFSAERLKGVDSTLKIQPAELGDSAVYLCASSFQGEIGEAFFGQGTRLTVV.